A single sample is the source of the 27 T cell receptor beta chains below, sequenced in a study of response to subunit inactivated influenza vaccine. Each CDR3 protein is one row after TCRdb ran MiXCR on the RT-PCR reads. The sample includes hundreds of thousands of distinct CDR3 sequences, around 16% seen only once; the top ten take around 10%. The sample in question was PBMCs from blood, obtained 12 days after vaccination. The receptors here all came from a man aged 45 to 65 who received an inactivated influenza vaccine.

The rearrangement uses TRBV15 and TRBJ2-6; no definite D call. CDR3 length: 14 residues. The V end lost 6 bases, the J end lost 4 bases, and 10 bases lay between the germline ends. Germline V gene lookup returns CDR1 LNHNV and CDR2 YYDKDF (reference sequence). In DNA form, the CDR3 reads TGTGCCACCAGTCTAGGGTCCGGGGCCAACGTCCTGACTTTC. Translating gives CATSLGSGANVLTF. Drawing the rest from reference TRBV15 and TRBJ2-6, the complete variable domain is DAMVIQNPRYQVTQFGKPVTLSCSQTLNHNVMYWYQQKSSQAPKLLFHYYDKDFNNEADTPDNFQSRRPNTSFCFLDIRSPGLGDTAMYLCATSLGSGANVLTFGAGSRLTVL.

A note on this clonotype: Relative to the germline gene, one junction end is altered; a read error may explain this. The chain recombines TRBV5-4 with TRBJ2-2; D is ambiguous. CDR3 size: 15 residues. Germline CDR1 and CDR2: SGHNT and YYREEE (reference sequence). The CDR3 DNA reads as TGTCCCAGCAGCCCGGACGTCAGGAACACCGGGGAGCTGTTTTTT. Residues: CPSSPDVRNTGELFF.

The gene calls are TRBV7-2 and TRBJ2-7; the D gene is possibly TRBD2 (6 bases). The length of the CDR3 is 15 residues. V was pared by 5 bases and J by 6 bases, with 20 bases between. Germline values: CDR1 SGHTA, CDR2 FQGNSA. The CDR3 coding sequence is TGTGCCAGCAGCACCCGGCGTAGCGGACCCGCCGAGCAGTACTTC. Amino acid sequence: CASSTRRSGPAEQYF.

This clonotype came up a few times. The rearrangement uses TRBV4-2 and TRBJ2-7; TRBD1 might be the D (6 bases). Germline V gene data show CDR1 as LGHNA and CDR2 as YNFKEQ. The CDR3 loop spans 14 amino acids. V was trimmed by 3 bases and J by 4 bases, leaving 13 bases between them. This chain's CDR3 is CASSQGPQGYEQYF. CDR3 coding DNA: TGTGCCAGCAGCCAGGGACCGCAGGGGTACGAGCAGTACTTC.

This clonotype showed up just a few times. This chain connects TRBV7-9 to TRBJ2-3, with TRBD1 as a possible D gene (5 bases). The CDR3 has 17 residues. Germline V lookup: CDR1 SEHNR, CDR2 FQNEAQ (reference sequence). Trimming removed 5 bases at V and 4 bases at J, with 22 bases between. The CDR3 reads CASSVTSGMVRPDTQYF. CDR3 in DNA: TGTGCCAGCAGCGTCACGTCAGGGATGGTACGTCCAGATACGCAGTATTTT.

The chain employs TRBV11-2 and TRBJ2-3, with D tentatively TRBD2 (5 bases). The germline V gene encodes CDR1 SGHAT and CDR2 FQNNGV. The length of the CDR3 is 15 residues. V gave up 2 bases and J gave up 1 base, with 10 bases separating them. CDR3: CASSLQAARTDTQYF. Written as DNA, the CDR3 is TGTGCCAGCAGCTTACAAGCGGCTCGCACAGATACGCAGTATTTT.

This clonotype was counted only a few times. This chain uses TRBV12-3 or TRBV12-4 with TRBJ1-6, with TRBD1 as a possible D gene (6 bases). This CDR3 comprises 14 residues. Trimming took 3 bases from V and 9 from J, leaving 12 bases between them. The DNA of the CDR3 is TGTGCCAGCAGTTTTACAGGGACGGGTTCACCCCTCCACTTT. It encodes CASSFTGTGSPLHF.

V usage is TRBV12-3 or TRBV12-4 and J usage is TRBJ2-3, with 7 nucleotides matching TRBD1. V shed 7 bases, J shed 2 bases, and the junction held 12 bases outside the gene matches. CDR3 size: 16 residues. CDR3 protein: CASTLATGAPTDTQYF. The CDR3 region has the DNA TGTGCCAGCACCCTAGCTACAGGGGCCCCCACAGATACGCAGTATTTT.

The rearrangement joins TRBV6-5 to TRBJ1-1; D unclear. V dropped 0 bases and J dropped 10 bases, with 12 bases sitting between them. CDR3 length: 13 residues. CDR1 and CDR2 (germline): MNHEY, SVGAGI. In DNA form, the CDR3 reads TGTGCCAGCAGTTACTCGAGCGGTCCTGGAGCTTTCTTT. Its translation is CASSYSSGPGAFF.

V is TRBV7-2 and J is TRBJ2-1; 8 bases are a match to TRBD2. V was pared by 5 bases and J by 2 bases, with 8 bases of the junction left unmatched. The CDR3 loop spans 16 amino acids. CDR1 is SGHTA and CDR2 is FQGNSA in the germline V gene. As DNA, the CDR3 is TGTGCCAGCAGCAAACCGGGACTAGGAGCCTACAATGAGCAGTTCTTC. Translating it yields CASSKPGLGAYNEQFF.

This clonotype was counted only a few times. The chain couples TRBV6-1 to TRBJ2-7; D is possibly TRBD1 (6 bases). CDR1 MNHNS and CDR2 SASEGT come from the germline V gene. V was clipped by 6 bases and J by 7 bases, with 22 bases between them. This CDR3 contains 15 residues. CDR3 DNA: TGTGCCAGCAGCCCGACAGGAACCTCGACGGGAGAGCAGTACTTC. This sequence encodes CASSPTGTSTGEQYF.

Worth noting for this clonotype: An end of the junction does not agree with germline; a read error may underlie this. The chain links TRBV5-1 to TRBJ2-7; unclear D gene. The CDR3 runs 14 residues. The germline CDR1 and CDR2 sequences are SGHRS and YFSETQ. CDR3 sequence (DNA): TGCGCCAGCAGCTTGGAGGTAGAATCCTACAAGCAGTACTTC. Protein: CASSLEVESYKQYF.

The V and J genes are TRBV4-3 and TRBJ2-7; D uncertain. Germline V lookup: CDR1 LGHNA, CDR2 YSLEER. The CDR3 totals 15 residues. The V end lost 1 base, the J end lost 0 bases, and 10 bases lay between the germline ends. The CDR3 loop reads CASSQGAKSSYEQYF. For the CDR3, the DNA is TGCGCCAGCAGCCAAGGGGCCAAGAGCTCCTACGAGCAGTACTTC.

Comments on this clonotype: An end of the junction differs from the germline gene, which may be a read error. J is TRBJ2-3 and V is TRBV15, with 10 bases fitting TRBD1. The CDR3 runs to 18 residues. Germline V lookup: CDR1 LNHNV, CDR2 YYDKDF (reference sequence). The CDR3 protein is CATSSPLGTGAGADTQCF. As DNA, the CDR3 is TGTGCCACCAGCAGTCCATTAGGGACAGGGGCCGGGGCAGATACGCAGTGTTTT.

This chain links TRBV28 with TRBJ2-1; a weak D match, TRBD2 (6 bases). Germline V gives CDR1 MDHEN, CDR2 SYDVKM. The V end lost 6 bases, the J end lost 4 bases, and 13 bases lay between the germline ends. The CDR3 covers 14 residues. CDR3 coding DNA: TGTGCCAGCAGCGATGGGCGGGATTACAATGAGCAGTTCTTC. The encoded protein is CASSDGRDYNEQFF.

This chain joins TRBV3-1 and TRBJ2-7; D remains ambiguous. V shed 5 bases and J shed 6 bases, with 14 bases lying between them. This CDR3 is built from 13 residues. In germline, CDR1 is LGHDT, CDR2 YNNKEL (reference sequence). The CDR3 spells CASSAQRNGEQYF. CDR3 bases: TGTGCCAGCAGCGCACAGAGGAATGGCGAGCAGTACTTC.

The V and J genes are TRBV5-4 and TRBJ2-7; perhaps TRBD2 as D (5 bases). V lost 4 bases to trimming and J lost 2 bases, with 13 bases between them. This CDR3 contains 14 residues. Germline values: CDR1 SGHNT, CDR2 YYREEE (reference sequence). The CDR3 region is CASSPEAQTYEQYF. The CDR3 DNA sequence: TGTGCCAGCAGCCCGGAGGCGCAGACCTACGAGCAGTACTTC.

V gene TRBV28 combines with J gene TRBJ2-1; maybe TRBD1 (6 bases). Germline-derived CDR1 and CDR2 are MDHEN and SYDVKM. The length of the CDR3 is 17 residues. V shed 6 bases and J shed 6 bases, with 24 bases lying between them. The CDR3 region is CASSQAVRDRLSNEQFF. The DNA for the CDR3 is TGTGCCAGCAGCCAGGCGGTTCGAGACAGGCTCTCCAATGAGCAGTTCTTC.

This clonotype was picked up many times. The chain has TRBV29-1 and TRBJ2-7; D perhaps matches TRBD2 (5 bases). V lost 4 bases to trimming and J lost 2 bases, with 9 bases between them. This CDR3 spans 12 amino acids. Germline V gene data show CDR1 as SQVTM and CDR2 as ANQGSEA. CDR3 sequence: CSVVSGTYEQYF. CDR3 sequence (DNA): TGCAGCGTTGTGTCGGGGACCTACGAGCAGTACTTC.

The table lists this clonotype with a few counts. V and J are TRBV20-1 and TRBJ2-7; TRBD1 aligns across 8 bases. The germline V gene encodes CDR1 DFQATT and CDR2 SNEGSKA (reference sequence). With 4 bases clipped from V and 5 bases from J, the junction kept 10 bases outside the gene matches. The CDR3 covers 14 residues. CDR3 amino acids: CSATNRDRNHEQYF. The CDR3 DNA reads TGCAGTGCTACCAACCGGGACAGGAACCACGAGCAGTACTTC.

This clonotype was counted a few times. The V and J genes are TRBV29-1 and TRBJ1-2; D may be TRBD1 (6 bases). Germline values: CDR1 SQVTM, CDR2 ANQGSEA. This CDR3 is built from 12 residues. V lost 7 bases to trimming and J lost 2 bases, with 11 bases between them. Written as DNA, the CDR3 is TGCAGCGGACGACAGGAAAACTATGGCTACACCTTC. Translation: CSGRQENYGYTF.

The rearrangement links TRBV6-5 to TRBJ2-5, with 12 bases lining up with TRBD2. The CDR3 is 14 amino acids. With V trimmed by 2 bases and J by 9 bases, 4 bases remained unmatched. Germline CDR1 reads MNHEY; CDR2 reads SVGAGI. CDR3 protein: CASSYTGLAGPQYF. The CDR3 nucleotides read TGTGCCAGCAGTTACACCGGACTAGCGGGACCCCAGTACTTC.

This clonotype has a count of ten or more. The chain recombines TRBV20-1 with TRBJ1-4; D is uncertain. The CDR3 is 14 amino acids. The germline gives CDR1 DFQATT, CDR2 SNEGSKA (reference sequence). Trimming took off 3 bases at V and 0 bases at J, with 8 bases between the two ends. CDR3 sequence (DNA): TGCAGTGCTAGTCCGGGGACAACTAATGAAAAACTGTTTTTT. This sequence encodes CSASPGTTNEKLFF.

This clonotype showed up many times. This chain joins TRBV12-3 or TRBV12-4 and TRBJ1-5; unclear D gene. There are 12 residues in the CDR3. V dropped 3 bases and J dropped 6 bases, with 6 bases sitting between them. CDR3 residues: CASSFGSQPQHF. In nucleotides, the CDR3 is TGTGCCAGCAGTTTTGGAAGTCAGCCCCAGCATTTT.

This clonotype showed up many times. V usage is TRBV5-1 and J usage is TRBJ1-1; no firm D call. Looked up from germline, CDR1 is SGHRS and CDR2 is YFSETQ. V dropped 2 bases and J dropped 1 base, with 6 bases sitting between them. The length of the CDR3 is 13 residues. The CDR3, as DNA: TGCGCCAGCAGCTTAAACGAGAACACTGAAGCTTTCTTT. Translated, it gives CASSLNENTEAFF.

This clonotype was counted between two and nine times. The CDR3 sequence: CASSLAEWGGSNTDTQYF. The CDR3 nucleotides read TGCGCCAGCAGCTTGGCCGAGTGGGGGGGCTCCAACACAGATACGCAGTATTTT. The V call is TRBV5-1, the J call TRBJ2-3, with a possible D match to TRBD2 (7 bases). V was shortened by 0 bases and J by 2 bases, with 19 bases between the two germline ends. The CDR3 is made up of 18 amino acids. Germline-derived CDR1 and CDR2 are SGHRS and YFSETQ.

Here the CDR3 DNA reads TGTGCCAGCAGCTTAGATGGTCGACAGACACTCTACAATGAGCAGTTCTTC. It specifies CASSLDGRQTLYNEQFF. The chain carries TRBV11-3 and TRBJ2-1; TRBD1 is a possible D gene (5 bases). The CDR3 loop spans 17 amino acids. Trimming took 0 bases from V and 3 from J, leaving 15 bases between them. Germline assignment: CDR1 SGHNT and CDR2 YENEEA.